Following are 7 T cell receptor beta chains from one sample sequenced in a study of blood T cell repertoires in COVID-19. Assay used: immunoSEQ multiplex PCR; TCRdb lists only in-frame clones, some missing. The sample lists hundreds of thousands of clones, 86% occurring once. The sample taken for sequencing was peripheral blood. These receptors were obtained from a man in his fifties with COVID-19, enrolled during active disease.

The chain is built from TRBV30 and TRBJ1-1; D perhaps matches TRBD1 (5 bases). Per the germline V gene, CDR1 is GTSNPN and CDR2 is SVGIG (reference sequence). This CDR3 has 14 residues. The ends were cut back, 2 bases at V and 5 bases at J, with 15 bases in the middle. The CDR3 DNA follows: TGTGCCTGGAGTCAAGCTGACAGAGATACTGAAGCTTTCTTT. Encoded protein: CAWSQADRDTEAFF.

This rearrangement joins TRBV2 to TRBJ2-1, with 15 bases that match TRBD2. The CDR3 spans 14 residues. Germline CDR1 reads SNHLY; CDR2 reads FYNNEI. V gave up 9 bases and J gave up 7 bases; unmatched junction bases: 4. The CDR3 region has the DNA TGTGCCAGTACCGGGACTAGCGGGGGGAATGAGCAGTTCTTC. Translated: CASTGTSGGNEQFF. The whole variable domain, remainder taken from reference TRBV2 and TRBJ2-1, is EPEVTQTPSHQVTQMGQEVILRCVPISNHLYFYWYRQILGQKVEFLVSFYNNEISEKSEIFDDQFSVERPDGSNFTLKIRSTKLEDSAMYFCASTGTSGGNEQFFGPGTRLTVL.

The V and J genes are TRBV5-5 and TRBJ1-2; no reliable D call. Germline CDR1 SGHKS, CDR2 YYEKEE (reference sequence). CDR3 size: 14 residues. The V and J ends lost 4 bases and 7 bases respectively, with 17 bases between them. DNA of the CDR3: TGTGCCAGCAGCCCCTGGGCTCAGGCGGGTGGCTACACCTTC. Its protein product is CASSPWAQAGGYTF.

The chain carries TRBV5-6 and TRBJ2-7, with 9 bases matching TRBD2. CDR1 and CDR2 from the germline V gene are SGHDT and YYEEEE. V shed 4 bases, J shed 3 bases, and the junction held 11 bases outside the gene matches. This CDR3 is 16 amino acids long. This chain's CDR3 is CASSSSHWRGGYEQYF. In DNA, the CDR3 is TGTGCCAGCAGCAGCTCCCATTGGCGGGGGGGCTACGAGCAGTACTTC.

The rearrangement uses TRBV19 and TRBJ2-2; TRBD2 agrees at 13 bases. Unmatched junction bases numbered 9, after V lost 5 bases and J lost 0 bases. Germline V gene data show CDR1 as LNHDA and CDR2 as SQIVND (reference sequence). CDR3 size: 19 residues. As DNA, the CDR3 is TGTGCCAGTAGTTCCGGGACTAGCGGGGCTTTCGCGAACACCGGGGAGCTGTTTTTT. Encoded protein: CASSSGTSGAFANTGELFF.

In nucleotides, the CDR3 is TGTGCCAGCGCACAGGGGTTGGGCACTGAAGCTTTCTTT. This sequence encodes CASAQGLGTEAFF. J is TRBJ1-1 and V is TRBV18; the match to TRBD1 covers 7 bases. CDR1 KGHSH and CDR2 LQKENI come from the germline V gene. The V and J ends lost 8 bases and 4 bases, in that order; junction bases with no gene match: 7. The CDR3 consists of 13 residues.

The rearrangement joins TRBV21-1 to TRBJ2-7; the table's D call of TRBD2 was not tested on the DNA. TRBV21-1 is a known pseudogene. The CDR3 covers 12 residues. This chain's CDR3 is CASSKKPPEQYF. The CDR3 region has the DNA TGTGCCAGCAGCAAAAAGCCCCCGGAGCAGTACTTC.